What follows are 14 T cell receptor beta chains derived from one specimen sequenced in a study of blood T cell repertoires in COVID-19 (dated by TCRdb to about 2020). Preparation of the library involved the immunoSEQ multiplex PCR assay. Sourced from immuneACCESS, this table was stored by TCRdb with only in-frame sequences that have V and J called. A share of the clones is absent; for the studies checked, an unresolved V gene accounts for under half, and the remainder has no known explanation. Recorded for this sample are about 51,000 clones; 82% of them occurred a single time. The ten biggest clones cover 13% to 15% of the sample. Sequenced: peripheral blood. The receptors derive from a human donor with acute or convalescent COVID-19. The donor label of this sample is uncertain.

In DNA form, the CDR3 reads TGTGCCAGCAGTTTATCGGCGGGGTTAGGCTACACCTTC. The encoded protein is CASSLSAGLGYTF. This chain joins TRBV27 and TRBJ1-2, with D uncertain. Looked up from germline, CDR1 is MNHEY and CDR2 is SMNVEV (reference sequence). With 0 bases removed from V and 8 bases from J, the gap between germline ends came to 10 bases. The length of the CDR3 is 13 residues.

The chain employs TRBV18 and TRBJ2-3; TRBD2 aligns across 9 bases. The CDR3 runs 17 residues. The junction had 5 bases not matched to a gene; V was cut back by 1 base and J by 0 bases. Germline V lookup: CDR1 KGHSH, CDR2 LQKENI. CDR3 loop: CASSPLPSGVSTDTQYF. The CDR3 region has the DNA TGTGCCAGCTCACCACTGCCTAGCGGGGTAAGCACAGATACGCAGTATTTT.

The chain has TRBV7-9 and TRBJ1-1, with TRBD1 matching 11 bases. This CDR3 has 14 amino acids. Germline V CDR1 and CDR2: SEHNR, FQNEAQ (reference sequence). J gave up 5 bases and V 5 bases, and 4 bases lay outside the gene matches. The CDR3 DNA reads as TGTGCCAGCAGCACCGGACAGGGGGCGACTGAAGCTTTCTTT. It encodes CASSTGQGATEAFF.

The chain joins TRBV29-1 to TRBJ2-5, with D maybe TRBD2 (5 bases). Germline V gene lookup returns CDR1 SQVTM and CDR2 ANQGSEA. This CDR3 region has 13 residues. The germline V and J ends were trimmed by 6 bases and 4 bases, with 15 bases remaining between them. CDR3: CSVGSAVGETQYF. The CDR3 nucleotides read TGCAGCGTAGGGAGCGCGGTTGGAGAGACCCAGTACTTC.

This clone was seen a handful of times. The chain links TRBV28 to TRBJ2-7; the match to TRBD1 covers 8 bases. The CDR3 has 17 residues. CDR1 and CDR2 (germline): MDHEN, SYDVKM. After removal of 1 base from V and 6 bases from J, the junction contained 14 bases not matched to a gene. This CDR3 is CASSLLDGPGGLPEQYF. The CDR3 DNA reads as TGTGCCAGCAGTTTATTGGACGGGCCAGGGGGCTTGCCCGAGCAGTACTTC.

This chain links TRBV12-3 or TRBV12-4 with TRBJ1-6; no clear D gene. The CDR3 sequence is 13 residues long. V shed 6 bases and J shed 7 bases, with 10 bases lying between them. CDR3 bases: TGTGCCAGCAGCCGATTCCAGAATTCACCCCTCCACTTT. The encoded protein is CASSRFQNSPLHF.

This chain links TRBV5-6 with TRBJ2-7; 7 bases fit TRBD1. The CDR3 runs 13 residues. Germline V gene sequence: CDR1 SGHDT, CDR2 YYEEEE. V lost 0 bases, J lost 12 bases, and 9 bases stayed unmatched. CDR3 loop: CASSLEQGMVLYF. The CDR3 DNA reads TGTGCCAGCAGCTTGGAACAGGGGATGGTCCTGTACTTC. Combining the CDR3 with reference TRBV5-6 and TRBJ2-7 gives the whole variable domain DAGVTQSPTHLIKTRGQQVTLRCSPKSGHDTVSWYQQALGQGPQFIFQYYEEEERQRGNFPDRFSGHQFPNYSSELNVNALLLGDSALYLCASSLEQGMVLYFGPGTRLTVT.

This chain joins TRBV6-5 and TRBJ1-1; D may be TRBD1 (6 bases). Trimming took off 6 bases at V and 0 bases at J, with 14 bases between the two ends. The CDR3 contains 15 residues. Germline CDR1 MNHEY, CDR2 SVGAGI. The CDR3 DNA follows: TGTGCCAGCAGCTTAGGGGGGGGTGTGAACACTGAAGCTTTCTTT. Encoded protein: CASSLGGGVNTEAFF.

The chain has TRBV5-1 and TRBJ2-3; maybe TRBD1 (6 bases). The CDR3 is 15 amino acids. Trimming took off 8 bases at V and 2 bases at J, with 18 bases between the two ends. Germline V lookup: CDR1 SGHRS, CDR2 YFSETQ. The DNA of the CDR3 is TGCGCCAGTGGACCCGACAGGTCGGTCACAGATACGCAGTATTTT. It encodes CASGPDRSVTDTQYF.

The chain combines TRBV7-2 with TRBJ1-3; 7 bases are shared with TRBD1. Trimming at V came to 2 bases and at J to 8 bases, leaving 9 bases not matched to a gene. CDR3 length: 15 residues. CDR1 is SGHTA and CDR2 is FQGNSA in the germline V gene. The CDR3 DNA sequence: TGTGCCAGCAGCTTAATGGCAGGGGGTACTGACACCATATATTTT. Amino acids: CASSLMAGGTDTIYF.

The rearrangement links TRBV4-3 to TRBJ1-6, with TRBD1 matching over 7 bases. CDR1 and CDR2 (germline): LGHNA, YSLEER. V gave up 6 bases and J gave up 1 base; unmatched junction bases: 12. This CDR3 region has 18 residues. CDR3 nucleotide sequence: TGCGCCAGCAGTTCGGACAGGCCCGTGGGTTCCTATAATTCACCCCTCCACTTT. Its protein is CASSSDRPVGSYNSPLHF.

The chain recombines TRBV5-1 with TRBJ1-2; D call uncertain. Germline V CDR1 and CDR2: SGHRS, YFSETQ. This CDR3 comprises 14 residues. V was shortened by 4 bases and J by 2 bases, with 12 bases between the two germline ends. The CDR3 protein is CASSLGPLNYGYTF. For the CDR3, the DNA is TGCGCCAGCAGCCTGGGTCCTCTCAACTATGGCTACACCTTC.

The rearrangement joins TRBV6-2 or TRBV6-3 to TRBJ1-2, with 7 bases matching TRBD1. V lost 5 bases, J lost 4 bases, and 10 bases stayed unmatched. This CDR3 spans 15 amino acids. Germline V CDR1 and CDR2: MNHEY, SVGEGT. In DNA, the CDR3 is TGTGCCAGCAGTCAGAGGGGGCTACTCCCCTATGGCTACACCTTC. Its protein product is CASSQRGLLPYGYTF.

J is TRBJ1-6 and V is TRBV20-1; TRBD1 matches 7 bases. Germline CDR1 is DFQATT and CDR2 is SNEGSKA (reference sequence). This CDR3 spans 11 amino acids. The V segment lost 5 bases and the J segment 14 bases; nucleotides outside the gene matches: 6. The CDR3 DNA is TGCAGTGCTCGGGACAGCATTGCCCTCCACTTT. The encoded protein is CSARDSIALHF.